This T cell receptor beta chain was found in a study of shared clonotypes between healthy human individuals. Findings and caveats of the study: Investigators expected sequencing depth to affect clonotype sharing among donors.

Per the original methods: Filtering differed since immunoSEQ provided only junctions, with no quality scores. Assay used: immunoSEQ multiplex PCR; TCRdb lists only in-frame clones, some missing. That table supplies the V and J calls and clone size; D and trimming were determined from the DNA. The sample lists some 500,000 clones; 90% to 96% were seen once. Comments on this clone: Its antigen is currently unknown.

Looked up from germline, CDR1 is SGDLS and CDR2 is YYNGEE. The CDR3 length is 14 residues. Trimming at V came to 3 bases and at J to 4 bases, leaving 5 bases not matched to a gene. The chain couples TRBV9 to TRBJ2-5, with 8 bases matching TRBD1. The TCR sequence derives from a woman in her 30s in good health. Sequencing input: naive CD4+ T cells sorted from blood. Subset reported: CD45RA+ positively selected. CDR3 DNA sequence: TGTGCCAGCAGCGAGGGGACAGGTGGAGAGACCCAGTACTTC. It translates to CASSEGTGGETQYF.